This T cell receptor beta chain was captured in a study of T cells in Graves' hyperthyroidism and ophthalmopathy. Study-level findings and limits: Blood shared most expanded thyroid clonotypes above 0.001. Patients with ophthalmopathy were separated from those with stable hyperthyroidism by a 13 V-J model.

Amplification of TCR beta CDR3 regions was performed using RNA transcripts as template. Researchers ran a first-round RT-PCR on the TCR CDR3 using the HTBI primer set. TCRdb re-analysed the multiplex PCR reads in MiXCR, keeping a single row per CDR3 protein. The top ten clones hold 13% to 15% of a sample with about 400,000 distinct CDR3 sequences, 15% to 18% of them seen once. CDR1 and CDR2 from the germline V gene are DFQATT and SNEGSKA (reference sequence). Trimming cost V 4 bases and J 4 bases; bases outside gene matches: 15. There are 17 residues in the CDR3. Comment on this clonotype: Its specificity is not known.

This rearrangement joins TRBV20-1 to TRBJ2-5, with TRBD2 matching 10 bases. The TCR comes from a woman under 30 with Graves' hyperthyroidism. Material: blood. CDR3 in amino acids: CSATNILAGAPGETQYF. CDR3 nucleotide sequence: TGCAGTGCTACGAATATCCTAGCGGGAGCCCCGGGAGAGACCCAGTACTTC.